This is a list of T cell receptor beta chains from one sample in a study of response to subunit inactivated influenza vaccine. TCRdb processed the RT-PCR reads anew with MiXCR; each CDR3 protein has one entry. Counted here are about 650,000 distinct CDR3 sequences, 14% occurring once; the ten biggest clones make up less than 9%. The sample in question was PBMCs from blood, obtained 14 to 15 days before vaccination. These receptors all come from a man aged 50-59 years who received an inactivated influenza vaccine. Each CDR3 is given with its conserved first and last residue. D genes are given only for firm matches. A clone size is listed for some rows: how often the clone was seen (once, few, many), or a class if it is expanded.

v_gene	abundance	j_gene	d_gene	CDR3aa	CDR3nt
TRBV12-3/TRBV12-4	few	TRBJ1-4	NA	CASSLRGWGEKLFF	TGTGCCAGCAGTTTACGGGGGTGGGGTGAAAAACTGTTTTTT
TRBV12-3/TRBV12-4	many	TRBJ1-6	TRBD1	CATRGGRGNSPLHF	TGTGCCACCCGGGGGGGCAGGGGGAATTCACCCCTCCACTTT
TRBV5-5	few	TRBJ2-3	NA	CASNRADFTDTQYF	TGTGCCAGCAACCGTGCAGACTTCACAGATACGCAGTATTTT
TRBV4-2	NA	TRBJ1-6	NA	CASSQDRGGSYNSPLHF	TGTGCCAGCAGCCAAGATAGGGGGGGTTCCTATAATTCACCCCTCCACTTT
TRBV6-1	few	TRBJ1-2	NA	CASSEVFFRDGYTF	TGTGCCAGCAGTGAAGTATTCTTCAGGGATGGCTACACCTTC
TRBV20-1	NA	TRBJ2-3	TRBD2	CSASPSGNTDTQYF	TGCAGTGCTAGCCCTAGCGGGAACACAGATACGCAGTATTTT
TRBV11-1	NA	TRBJ2-5	NA	CASSLGGIWAETQYF	TGTGCCAGCAGCCTAGGCGGGATCTGGGCGGAGACCCAGTACTTC
TRBV6-1	NA	TRBJ1-2	NA	CASSTLGANYGYTF	TGTGCCAGCAGCACTCTTGGGGCGAACTATGGCTACACCTTC
TRBV27	few	TRBJ2-1	NA	CASSFRTEALQFF	TGTGCCAGCAGTTTCCGGACGGAGGCGTTGCAGTTCTTC
TRBV30	NA	TRBJ2-7	TRBD2	CAGHLAGWTSYEQYF	TGTGCCGGCCACCTAGCGGGCTGGACCTCCTACGAGCAGTACTTC
TRBV20-1	NA	TRBJ1-1	TRBD1	CSASKGQGAFEAFF	TGCAGTGCTAGCAAGGGACAGGGGGCGTTTGAAGCTTTCTTT
TRBV18	NA	TRBJ2-1	NA	CASSPLAVYNEQFF	TGTGCCAGCTCACCTTTAGCGGTTTACAATGAGCAGTTCTTC
TRBV6-1	NA	TRBJ2-1	NA	CASMHFWGASEQFF	TGTGCCAGCATGCACTTTTGGGGGGCGAGTGAGCAGTTCTTC
TRBV4-3	many	TRBJ2-1	TRBD2	CASSQETSGSSYNEQFF	TGCGCCAGCAGCCAAGAGACTAGCGGGAGCTCCTACAATGAGCAGTTCTTC
TRBV7-3	few	TRBJ2-2	TRBD2	CASSTGLAAMNTGELFF	TGTGCCAGCAGCACAGGACTAGCGGCAATGAACACCGGGGAGCTGTTTTTT
TRBV7-9	few	TRBJ2-7	NA	CASSLQDKAPTYEQYF	TGTGCCAGCAGCTTACAAGACAAGGCCCCAACCTACGAGCAGTACTTC
TRBV3-1	NA	TRBJ2-5	NA	CASSQRDPWGETQYF	TGTGCCAGCAGCCAGCGGGATCCCTGGGGAGAGACCCAGTACTTC
TRBV5-6	few	TRBJ2-1	NA	CASSPARRAWNEQFF	TGTGCCAGCAGCCCTGCCAGGAGGGCCTGGAATGAGCAGTTCTTC
TRBV3-1	NA	TRBJ2-5	NA	CASSQEVQKETQYF	TGTGCCAGCAGCCAAGAAGTGCAGAAAGAGACCCAGTACTTC
TRBV6-1	few	TRBJ1-6	TRBD1	CASRDLDRGSPLHF	TGTGCCAGCAGGGATCTTGACAGGGGTTCACCCCTCCACTTT
TRBV4-3	NA	TRBJ2-5	NA	CASSQEWQGAETQYF	TGCGCCAGCAGCCAAGAATGGCAGGGAGCAGAGACCCAGTACTTC
TRBV29-1	NA	TRBJ2-5	TRBD1	CSVPDRGQETQYF	TGCAGCGTACCCGACAGGGGGCAAGAGACCCAGTACTTC
TRBV6-6	NA	TRBJ2-7	NA	CASSPTQSYEQYF	TGTGCCAGCAGCCCGACGCAGAGCTACGAGCAGTACTTC
TRBV9	few	TRBJ2-5	NA	CASSTQGGTQYF	TGTGCCAGCAGCACACAAGGGGGGACCCAGTACTTC
TRBV20-1	NA	TRBJ2-7	NA	CSARDDREAYEQYF	TGCAGTGCTAGAGATGACAGGGAGGCCTACGAGCAGTACTTC
TRBV7-9	many	TRBJ2-1	NA	CASRDSYNEQFF	TGTGCCAGCAGGGACAGCTACAATGAGCAGTTCTTC
TRBV9	few	TRBJ2-3	NA	CASRTIASTDTQYF	TGTGCCAGCAGAACGATAGCCAGCACAGATACGCAGTATTTT
TRBV20-1	many	TRBJ2-1	TRBD2	CRGLAGGNEQFF	TGCAGGGGACTAGCGGGGGGAAATGAGCAGTTCTTC
TRBV28	few	TRBJ1-5	TRBD1	CASGRQGTSNQPQHF	TGTGCCAGCGGTAGACAGGGAACAAGCAATCAGCCCCAGCATTTT
TRBV20-1	few	TRBJ2-1	NA	CSARKGTSPREQFF	TGCAGTGCTAGAAAGGGCACTAGCCCGAGAGAGCAGTTCTTC
TRBV30	few	TRBJ1-2	TRBD1	CAWRGAGGGYGYTF	TGTGCCTGGAGAGGGGCAGGGGGCGGCTATGGCTACACCTTC
TRBV10-3	NA	TRBJ2-1	TRBD1	CAISVTGTGVYNEQFF	TGTGCCATCAGTGTAACCGGGACAGGGGTCTACAATGAGCAGTTCTTC
TRBV4-2	few	TRBJ2-4	TRBD1	CASSQGTALAKNIQYF	TGTGCCAGCAGCCAGGGGACAGCTCTAGCCAAAAACATTCAGTACTTC